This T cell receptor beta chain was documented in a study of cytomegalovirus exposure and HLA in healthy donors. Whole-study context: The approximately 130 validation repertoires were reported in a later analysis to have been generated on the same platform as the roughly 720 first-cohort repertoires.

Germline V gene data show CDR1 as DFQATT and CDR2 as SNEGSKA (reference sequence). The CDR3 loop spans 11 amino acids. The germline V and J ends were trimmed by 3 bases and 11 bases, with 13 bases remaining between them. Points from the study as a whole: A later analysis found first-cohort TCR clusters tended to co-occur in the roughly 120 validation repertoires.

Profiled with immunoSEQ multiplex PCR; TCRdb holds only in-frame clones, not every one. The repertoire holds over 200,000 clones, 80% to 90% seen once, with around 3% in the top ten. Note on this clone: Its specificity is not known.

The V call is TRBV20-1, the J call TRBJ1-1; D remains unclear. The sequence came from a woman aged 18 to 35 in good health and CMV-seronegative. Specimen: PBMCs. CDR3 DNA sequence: TGCAGTGCTAGTCTCCCGAGAAAGGCTTTCTTT. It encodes CSASLPRKAFF.